The clone carrying this TCR beta chain occurred a few times. The CDR3 regions of TCR beta were amplified from RNA transcripts. In the first-round RT-PCR of the TCR CDR3, the HTBI primer set was used. TCRdb recomputed calls from the multiplex PCR reads with MiXCR, one row per CDR3 protein. The sample yields some 400,000 distinct CDR3 sequences, approximately 15% seen once. Newly diagnosed patients aged 18 to 65 had hyperthyroidism of under 2 months' duration. This entry is derived from a study of T cells in Graves' hyperthyroidism and ophthalmopathy. Overall study context: Peripheral blood collection took place at initial diagnosis, before any treatment.

This CDR3 has 16 amino acids. V was cut by 10 bases and J by 6 bases, with 25 bases left in between. The germline gives CDR1 SGHVS, CDR2 FQNEAQ. This TCR was sampled from a woman aged 55 to 70 with Graves' hyperthyroidism. Sequenced: blood. The V and J genes are TRBV7-8 and TRBJ2-1; tentatively, D is TRBD1 or TRBD2 (6 bases each). The CDR3 protein is CAITHEKRGRVNEQFF. The CDR3 nucleotides are TGTGCCATTACACACGAGAAACGGGGGCGCGTCAATGAGCAGTTCTTC.